This passage covers 5 T cell receptor beta chains from one sample sequenced in a study of neurological immune-mediated disorders. TCRdb fed the 5' RACE reads into MiXCR, producing one record per CDR3 protein. Counted here are about 36,000 distinct CDR3 sequences, around 10% occurring once; the ten biggest clones make up approximately 7%. The sequencing sample was made of PBMCs. These TCRs come from a woman aged 30 to 39 with HTLV-1-associated myelopathy (HAM/TSP).

Ten or more counts support this clonotype. This rearrangement joins TRBV14 to TRBJ1-1; possibly TRBD1 for D (6 bases). The CDR3 is 19 amino acids. Germline V gives CDR1 SGHDN, CDR2 FVKESK. V was shortened by 1 base and J by 0 bases, with 21 bases between the two germline ends. CDR3 in amino acids: CASSQVGWWGAEMNTEAFF. DNA of the CDR3: TGTGCCAGCAGCCAAGTTGGGTGGTGGGGGGCAGAAATGAACACTGAAGCTTTCTTT.

This clonotype appeared many times. The CDR3, as DNA: TGCGCCAGCAGCACCGGGACAGGGAGGAGCACAGATACGCAGTATTTT. Its protein product is CASSTGTGRSTDTQYF. The genes are TRBV5-1 and TRBJ2-3; TRBD1 aligns across 9 bases. With 4 bases clipped from V and 0 bases from J, the junction kept 6 bases outside the gene matches. Per germline, CDR1 SGHRS and CDR2 YFSETQ. The CDR3 sequence is 16 residues long.

This clonotype occurred many times. The rearrangement uses TRBV5-1 and TRBJ2-3; maybe TRBD1 (7 bases). Trimming stripped 4 bases from V and 0 bases from J, with 12 bases between. Germline V CDR1 and CDR2: SGHRS, YFSETQ. The CDR3 consists of 15 residues. CDR3 sequence reads: CASSAGQFSTDTQYF. As DNA, the CDR3 is TGCGCCAGCAGCGCGGGACAGTTTAGCACAGATACGCAGTATTTT.

A few counts support this clonotype. A much larger clone sits a single nucleotide away, making a read error possible. In nucleotides, the CDR3 is TGCAGTGCAATCGGCCTGAGGGACAAAAGCATTCAGTACTTC. It encodes CSAIGLRDKSIQYF. This chain joins TRBV20-1 and TRBJ2-4, with D possibly matching TRBD1 (6 bases). The CDR3 spans 14 residues. Per the germline V gene, CDR1 is DFQATT and CDR2 is SNEGSKA (reference sequence).

This clonotype was found a few times. The chain employs TRBV27 and TRBJ2-3, with TRBD1 as a possible D gene (7 bases). Germline values: CDR1 MNHEY, CDR2 SMNVEV (reference sequence). V was clipped by 3 bases and J by 1 base, with 17 bases between them. The CDR3 consists of 17 residues. The DNA of the CDR3 is TGTGCCAGCAGTTTTCAGGGGGGAAGTTTCCGCACAGATACGCAGTATTTT. Protein product: CASSFQGGSFRTDTQYF.